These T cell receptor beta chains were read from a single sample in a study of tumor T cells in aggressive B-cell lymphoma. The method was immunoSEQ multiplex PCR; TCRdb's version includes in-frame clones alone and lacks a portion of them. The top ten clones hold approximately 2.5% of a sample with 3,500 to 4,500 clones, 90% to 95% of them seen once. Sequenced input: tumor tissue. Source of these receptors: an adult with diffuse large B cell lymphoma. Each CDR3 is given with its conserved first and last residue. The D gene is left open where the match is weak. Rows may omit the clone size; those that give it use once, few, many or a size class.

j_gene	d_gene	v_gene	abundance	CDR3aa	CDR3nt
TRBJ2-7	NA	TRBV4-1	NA	CASSQNTGTLYEQYF	TGCGCCAGCAGCCAAAATACCGGGACACTCTACGAGCAGTACTTC
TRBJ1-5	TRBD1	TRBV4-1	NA	CASSQNRGAGNQPQHF	TGCGCCAGCAGCCAGAACAGGGGGGCTGGCAATCAGCCCCAGCATTTT
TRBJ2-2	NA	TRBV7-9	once	CASSLGEAGELFF	TGTGCCAGCAGCTTAGGAGAGGCCGGGGAGCTGTTTTTT
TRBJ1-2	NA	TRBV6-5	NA	CASTPALFDYGYTF	TGTGCCAGCACCCCCGCTCTATTTGACTATGGCTACACCTTC
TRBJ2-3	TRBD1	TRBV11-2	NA	CASSLDPAGGIWTDTQYF	TGTGCCAGCAGCTTAGATCCCGCAGGGGGAATTTGGACAGATACGCAGTATTTT
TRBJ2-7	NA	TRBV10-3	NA	CAISDGTYEQYF	TGTGCCATCAGTGATGGGACTTACGAGCAGTACTTC
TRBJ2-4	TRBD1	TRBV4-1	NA	CASSQDRGAFKNIQYF	TGCGCCAGCAGCCAGGACAGGGGCGCATTCAAAAACATTCAGTACTTC
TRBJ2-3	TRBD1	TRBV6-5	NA	CASSYSGTGTQYF	TGTGCCAGCAGTTACTCAGGGACAGGGACGCAGTATTTT
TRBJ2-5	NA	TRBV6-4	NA	CASCQLQETQYF	TGTGCCAGCTGTCAGTTACAAGAGACCCAGTACTTC
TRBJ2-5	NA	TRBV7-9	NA	CASSRGELETQYF	TGTGCCAGCAGCAGAGGAGAGTTGGAGACCCAGTACTTC
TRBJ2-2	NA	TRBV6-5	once	CASSSTAPGELFF	TGTGCCAGCAGTTCGACAGCCCCCGGGGAGCTGTTTTTT
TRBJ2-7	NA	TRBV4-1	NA	CASSQIGIGQRTEEQYF	TGCGCCAGCAGCCAAATTGGGATCGGACAGAGAACTGAGGAGCAGTACTTC
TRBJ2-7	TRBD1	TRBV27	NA	CASSQQTGITYEQYF	TGTGCCAGCAGTCAGCAGACAGGGATAACCTACGAGCAGTACTTC
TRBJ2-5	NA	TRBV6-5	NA	CASSWAETQYF	TGTGCCAGCAGTTGGGCGGAGACCCAGTACTTC
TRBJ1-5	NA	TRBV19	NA	CASTGAGEYNQPQHF	TGTGCCAGTACCGGAGCGGGGGAATACAATCAGCCCCAGCATTTT
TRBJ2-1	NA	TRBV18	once	CASSPGGNEQFF	TGTGCCAGCTCCCCTGGGGGGAATGAGCAGTTCTTC
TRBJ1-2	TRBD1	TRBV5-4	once	CASSSPGQGPNNYGYTF	TGTGCCAGCAGCTCCCCAGGACAGGGACCCAATAACTATGGCTACACCTTC
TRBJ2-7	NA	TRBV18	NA	CASSGGEVSEQYF	TGTGCCAGCTCAGGAGGCGAAGTGTCCGAGCAGTACTTC
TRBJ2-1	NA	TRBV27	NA	CASSLAGGGFYNEQFF	TGTGCCAGCAGTTTGGCCGGAGGGGGCTTCTACAATGAGCAGTTCTTC
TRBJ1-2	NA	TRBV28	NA	CATLFDRLYGYTF	TGTGCCACCCTCTTTGACAGGCTCTATGGCTACACCTTC
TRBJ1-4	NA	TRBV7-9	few	CASSLADGGVKLFF	TGTGCCAGCAGCTTAGCGGACGGGGGGGTAAAACTGTTTTTT
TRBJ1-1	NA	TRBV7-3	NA	CASSFGGNTEAFF	TGTGCCAGCAGCTTCGGAGGGAACACTGAAGCTTTCTTT
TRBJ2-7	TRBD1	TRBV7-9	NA	CASSLGGQYEQYF	TGTGCCAGCAGCCTAGGGGGCCAGTACGAGCAGTACTTC
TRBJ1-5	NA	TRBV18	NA	CASSPENVRGQPQHF	TGTGCCAGCTCACCAGAGAATGTTAGAGGACAGCCCCAGCATTTT
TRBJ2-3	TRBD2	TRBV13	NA	CASSHERERGTQYF	TGTGCCAGCAGCCACGAACGGGAGCGGGGTACGCAGTATTTT
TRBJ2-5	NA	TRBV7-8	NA	CASSLASETQYF	TGTGCCAGCAGCTTAGCATCTGAGACCCAGTACTTC
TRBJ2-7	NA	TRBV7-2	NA	CASSLSGGTSYEQYF	TGTGCCAGCAGCTTATCGGGCGGGACGAGCTACGAGCAGTACTTC
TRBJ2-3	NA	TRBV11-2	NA	CASSLVIGSVGTDTQYF	TGTGCCAGCAGCTTAGTAATCGGGAGCGTGGGCACAGATACGCAGTATTTT
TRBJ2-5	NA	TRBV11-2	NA	CASSPHQGSLETQYF	TGTGCCAGCAGCCCTCACCAGGGGTCGTTAGAGACCCAGTACTTC
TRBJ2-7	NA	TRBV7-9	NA	CASSSDGSETLLGLYEQYF	TGTGCCAGCAGCTCGGACGGTAGCGAGACGCTATTAGGACTCTACGAGCAGTACTTC
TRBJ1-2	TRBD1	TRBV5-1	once	CASSRLHPGQGGSTYGYTF	TGCGCCAGCAGCCGTCTTCACCCGGGACAGGGGGGCTCTACCTATGGCTACACCTTC
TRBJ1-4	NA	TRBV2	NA	CASKPQGGRNEKLFF	TGTGCCAGCAAACCCCAGGGAGGGCGTAATGAAAAACTGTTTTTT
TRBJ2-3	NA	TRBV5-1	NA	CASSTGLTDTQYF	TGCGCCAGCAGTACGGGACTTACAGATACGCAGTATTTT
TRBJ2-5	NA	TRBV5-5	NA	CASSSWTAQETQYF	TGTGCCAGCAGCTCCTGGACAGCACAAGAGACCCAGTACTTC
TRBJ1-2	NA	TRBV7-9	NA	CASSLGAGEGYTF	TGTGCCAGCAGCTTAGGTGCAGGGGAAGGCTACACCTTC
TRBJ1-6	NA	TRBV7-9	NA	CASSSFLAQDSPLHF	TGTGCCAGCAGTTCTTTCCTAGCCCAAGATTCACCCCTCCACTTT
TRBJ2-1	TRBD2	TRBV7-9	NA	CAVEGGPGEQFF	TGTGCCGTCGAGGGAGGGCCCGGGGAGCAGTTCTTC
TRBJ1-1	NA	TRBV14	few	CASSRSAAKNTEAFF	TGTGCCAGCAGCCGGTCTGCGGCCAAGAACACTGAAGCTTTCTTT
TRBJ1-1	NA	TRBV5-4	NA	CASRQGTRVNTEAFF	TGTGCCAGCAGGCAGGGGACGCGGGTGAACACTGAAGCTTTCTTT
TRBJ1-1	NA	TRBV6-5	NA	CASSPKQGFTEAFF	TGTGCCAGCAGTCCCAAACAGGGATTCACTGAAGCTTTCTTT
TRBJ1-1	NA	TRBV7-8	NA	CASSLEEGNTEAFF	TGTGCCAGCAGCTTAGAAGAGGGGAACACTGAAGCTTTCTTT
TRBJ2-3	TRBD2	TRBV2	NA	CASRGLADSTDTQYF	TGTGCCAGCAGGGGACTAGCGGACAGCACAGATACGCAGTATTTT
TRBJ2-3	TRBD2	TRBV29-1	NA	CSAATGTTNGDTQYF	TGCAGCGCTGCCACCGGGACTACAAACGGGGATACGCAGTATTTT
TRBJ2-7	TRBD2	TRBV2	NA	CARGTSMGYEQYF	TGTGCCAGAGGGACTAGCATGGGCTACGAGCAGTACTTC